Below, 18 T cell receptor beta chains from the same sample are listed, as sequenced in a study of T cell responses to AZD1222 COVID-19 vaccine. The assay was immunoSEQ multiplex PCR, and TCRdb's table has in-frame clones only and misses some. The profile shows approximately 85,000 clones, about nine tenths of them singletons. The material sequenced was peripheral blood, taken on day 0 of AZD1222 vaccination. Every receptor here comes from an adult in good health.

The V gene is TRBV6-5, the J gene TRBJ2-7, with 12 positions matching TRBD2. This CDR3 region has 15 residues. V lost 7 bases and J lost 7; bases outside the gene matches: 11. Germline CDR1 and CDR2: MNHEY and SVGAGI. This CDR3 is CASKTSGSPGGEQYF. The CDR3 DNA sequence: TGTGCCAGCAAGACTAGCGGGAGCCCCGGGGGGGAGCAGTACTTC.

The gene calls are TRBV28 and TRBJ1-6; D gene unclear. The V end was cut by 2 bases, the J end by 3 bases, with 8 bases between. The CDR3 has 15 residues. CDR1 is MDHEN, CDR2 SYDVKM, per germline. CDR3 sequence reads: CASSLREGYNSPLHF. Here the CDR3 DNA reads TGTGCCAGCAGTTTACGGGAGGGCTATAATTCACCCCTCCACTTT.

The V call is TRBV28, the J call TRBJ1-5; tentative D call: TRBD1 (5 bases). V shed 2 bases and J shed 5 bases, with 16 bases lying between them. CDR3 length: 16 residues. The V gene's germline CDR1 is MDHEN and CDR2 SYDVKM. This chain's CDR3 is CASSLGRGPHHQPQHF. As DNA, the CDR3 is TGTGCCAGCAGTTTAGGTCGGGGCCCCCATCATCAGCCCCAGCATTTT.

The chain combines TRBV7-3 with TRBJ1-1, with D unclear. CDR3 length: 13 amino acids. In germline, CDR1 is SGHTA, CDR2 FQGTGA. The V end was cut by 3 bases, the J end by 5 bases, with 10 bases between. Written as DNA, the CDR3 is TGTGCCAGCAGCTTGATGGCGGGGACTGAAGCTTTCTTT. This translates into CASSLMAGTEAFF.

In DNA form, the CDR3 reads TGTGCCTGGAGTGTAGGACAGGTTAATTCACCCCTCCACTTT. Residues: CAWSVGQVNSPLHF. The rearrangement uses TRBV30 and TRBJ1-6; 7 bases are a match to TRBD1. From germline, CDR1 is GTSNPN and CDR2 SVGIG (reference sequence). This CDR3 comprises 14 residues. With V trimmed by 0 bases and J by 6 bases, 2 bases remained unmatched.

About this clone: The same CDR3 is also encoded by other DNA sequences in this sample. The chain joins TRBV12-3 or TRBV12-4 to TRBJ1-2; D gene ambiguous. Trimming pared 4 bases from V and 2 bases from J, leaving 2 bases between. The CDR3 is made up of 11 amino acids. The CDR3 here is CASSSNYGYTF. CDR3 nucleotide sequence: TGTGCCAGCAGTTCCAACTATGGCTACACCTTC.

The chain joins TRBV18 to TRBJ1-1; 7 bases agree with TRBD1. CDR1 and CDR2 from the germline V gene are KGHSH and LQKENI. The CDR3 sequence is 14 residues long. Trimming cost V 3 bases and J 0 bases; bases outside gene matches: 1. CDR3 sequence: CASSPGQMNTEAFF. As DNA, the CDR3 is TGTGCCAGCTCACCGGGACAGATGAACACTGAAGCTTTCTTT.

The J gene is TRBJ2-1, the V gene TRBV6-2 or TRBV6-3, with D unresolved. This CDR3 spans 13 amino acids. The germline V gene encodes CDR1 MNHEY and CDR2 SVGEGT. Trimming took 0 bases from V and 3 from J, leaving 3 bases between them. The CDR3 DNA sequence: TGTGCCAGCAGTTACTCCTACTACAATGAGCAGTTCTTC. This encodes CASSYSYYNEQFF.

The gene calls are TRBV27 and TRBJ2-3; the D gene is possibly TRBD1 (5 bases). Trimming shortened V by 6 bases and J by 1 base, and 5 bases separated the two germline ends. The CDR3 totals 12 residues. The germline gives CDR1 MNHEY, CDR2 SMNVEV (reference sequence). Here the CDR3 reads CASRGRTDTQYF. CDR3 nucleotide sequence: TGTGCCAGCAGGGGGCGCACAGATACGCAGTATTTT.

This chain connects TRBV7-6 to TRBJ2-1; 9 bases map to TRBD1. The germline gives CDR1 SGHVS, CDR2 FNYEAQ. The CDR3 loop spans 18 amino acids. Germline trimming cut 0 bases from V and 2 bases from J; bases unmatched to any gene: 8. The CDR3 loop reads CASSLAGPGQGPYNEQFF. DNA of the CDR3: TGTGCCAGCAGCTTAGCGGGACCGGGACAGGGCCCCTACAATGAGCAGTTCTTC. Complete variable domain (other parts from reference TRBV7-6 and TRBJ2-1): GAGVSQSPRYKVTKRGQDVALRCDPISGHVSLYWYRQALGQGPEFLTYFNYEAQQDKSGLPNDRFSAERPEGSISTLTIQRTEQRDSAMYRCASSLAGPGQGPYNEQFFGPGTRLTVL.

This clone was counted a single time. The chain recombines TRBV13 with TRBJ2-1; 10 bases agree with TRBD2. This CDR3 spans 17 amino acids. Losses at the gene ends were 5 bases for V and 3 bases for J; bases not matched to a gene: 10. Germline V lookup: CDR1 PRHDT, CDR2 FYEKMQ (reference sequence). CDR3 bases: TGTGCCAGCAGCCCTAAACTACTAGCGGGACTCTACAATGAGCAGTTCTTC. This translates into CASSPKLLAGLYNEQFF.

The gene calls are TRBV28 and TRBJ2-7; TRBD1 aligns across 7 bases. The junction had 10 bases not matched to a gene; V was cut back by 9 bases and J by 2 bases. Germline V gives CDR1 MDHEN, CDR2 SYDVKM. The CDR3 is made up of 14 amino acids. DNA of the CDR3: TGTGCCAGTCCCCCCGGGACAGTGGCCTACGAGCAGTACTTC. This gives the protein CASPPGTVAYEQYF.

The chain links TRBV2 to TRBJ2-1; no clear D. V was pared by 7 bases and J by 5 bases, with 6 bases between. Per germline, CDR1 SNHLY and CDR2 FYNNEI. The CDR3 covers 11 residues. The CDR3 loop reads CASTLDNEQFF. The CDR3 DNA sequence: TGTGCCAGCACTTTGGACAATGAGCAGTTCTTC.

The chain uses TRBV19 and TRBJ2-2; tentatively, D is TRBD1 or TRBD2 (5 bases each). Germline loops: CDR1 LNHDA, CDR2 SQIVND (reference sequence). V was trimmed by 4 bases and J by 1 base, leaving 13 bases between them. This CDR3 comprises 16 residues. CDR3 sequence: CASSKIGTRNTGELFF. The CDR3 nucleotides are TGTGCCAGTAGTAAGATTGGGACGAGGAACACCGGGGAGCTGTTTTTT. Variable domain in full (rest from reference TRBV19 and TRBJ2-2): DGGITQSPKYLFRKEGQNVTLSCEQNLNHDAMYWYRQDPGQGLRLIYYSQIVNDFQKGDIAEGYSVSREKKESFPLTVTSAQKNPTAFYLCASSKIGTRNTGELFFGEGSRLTVL.

The chain carries TRBV5-5 and TRBJ2-2; D ambiguous. Germline-derived CDR1 and CDR2 are SGHKS and YYEKEE (reference sequence). Trimming cost V 2 bases and J 3 bases, with 11 bases left between them. This CDR3 has 15 residues. The CDR3 bases are TGTGCCAGCAGCTTAGGCATAATGGACACCGGGGAGCTGTTTTTT. Its protein is CASSLGIMDTGELFF.

This sequence joins TRBV27 and TRBJ1-6; D unclear. Trimming removed 2 bases from V and 7 bases from J, with 9 bases in between. Germline CDR1 MNHEY, CDR2 SMNVEV (reference sequence). The CDR3 runs to 14 residues. The DNA for the CDR3 is TGTGCCAGCAGTTTAGGAGGGTTGAATTCACCCCTCCACTTT. It specifies CASSLGGLNSPLHF.

The rearrangement joins TRBV19 to TRBJ1-4; D is ambiguous. Per the germline V gene, CDR1 is LNHDA and CDR2 is SQIVND (reference sequence). Trimming stripped 0 bases from V and 8 bases from J, with 10 bases between. CDR3 size: 14 residues. In DNA, the CDR3 is TGTGCCAGTAGTATAGAAATTTTGCGGGAAAAACTGTTTTTT. This codes for CASSIEILREKLFF. The full variable domain, its missing parts supplied by reference TRBV19 and TRBJ1-4, is DGGITQSPKYLFRKEGQNVTLSCEQNLNHDAMYWYRQDPGQGLRLIYYSQIVNDFQKGDIAEGYSVSREKKESFPLTVTSAQKNPTAFYLCASSIEILREKLFFGSGTQLSVL.

This clone turned up a few times. This chain uses TRBV29-1 with TRBJ2-7; the D is unclear. The V end lost 3 bases, the J end lost 7 bases, and 7 bases lay between the germline ends. In germline, CDR1 is SQVTM, CDR2 ANQGSEA. The CDR3 runs to 10 residues. The CDR3 DNA reads as TGCAGCGTTGAGTTAAGGGAGCAGTACTTC. This gives the protein CSVELREQYF.